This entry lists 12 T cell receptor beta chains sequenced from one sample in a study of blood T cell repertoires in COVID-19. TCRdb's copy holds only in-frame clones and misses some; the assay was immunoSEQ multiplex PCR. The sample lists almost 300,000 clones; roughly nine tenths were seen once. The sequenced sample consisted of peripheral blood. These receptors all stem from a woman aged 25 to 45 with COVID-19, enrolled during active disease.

This chain's CDR3 is CASQVAGDTQYF. The CDR3 DNA reads TGTGCCAGCCAAGTAGCGGGGGATACGCAGTATTTT. V gene TRBV28 combines with J gene TRBJ2-3; 8 bases align to TRBD2. V dropped 8 bases and J dropped 6; count of bases not matched to a gene: 4. This CDR3 region has 12 residues. Per the germline V gene, CDR1 is MDHEN and CDR2 is SYDVKM.

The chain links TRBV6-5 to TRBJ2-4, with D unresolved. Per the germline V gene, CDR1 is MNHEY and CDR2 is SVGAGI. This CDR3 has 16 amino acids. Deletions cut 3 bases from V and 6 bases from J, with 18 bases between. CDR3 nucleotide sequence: TGTGCCAGCAGTTATCCCGCATCCGGCGGTAGAAACATTCAGTACTTC. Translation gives CASSYPASGGRNIQYF.

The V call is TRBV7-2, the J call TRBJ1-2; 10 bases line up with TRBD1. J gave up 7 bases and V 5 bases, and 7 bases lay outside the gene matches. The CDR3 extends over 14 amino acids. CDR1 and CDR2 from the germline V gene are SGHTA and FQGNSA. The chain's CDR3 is CASSQRDRGVGYTF. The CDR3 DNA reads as TGTGCCAGCAGCCAGCGGGACAGGGGAGTTGGCTACACCTTC.

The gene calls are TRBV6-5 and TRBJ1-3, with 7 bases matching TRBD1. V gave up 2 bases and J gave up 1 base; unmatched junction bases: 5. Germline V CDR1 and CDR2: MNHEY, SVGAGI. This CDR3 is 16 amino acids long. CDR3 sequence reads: CASSYGDRASGNTIYF. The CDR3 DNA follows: TGTGCCAGCAGTTACGGAGACAGGGCTTCTGGAAACACCATATATTTT.

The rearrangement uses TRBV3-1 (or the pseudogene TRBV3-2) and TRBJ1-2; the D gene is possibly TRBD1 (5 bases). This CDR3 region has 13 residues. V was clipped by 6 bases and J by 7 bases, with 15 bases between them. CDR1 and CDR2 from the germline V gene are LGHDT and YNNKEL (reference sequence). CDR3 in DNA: TGTGCCAGCAGACTCGGGGGTTCTGGTGGCTACACCTTC. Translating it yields CASRLGGSGGYTF.

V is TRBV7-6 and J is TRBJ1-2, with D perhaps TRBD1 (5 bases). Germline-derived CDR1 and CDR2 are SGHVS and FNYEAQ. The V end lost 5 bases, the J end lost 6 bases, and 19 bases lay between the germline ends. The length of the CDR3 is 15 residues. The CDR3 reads CASSPSRKGGDGYTF. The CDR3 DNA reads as TGTGCCAGCAGCCCATCAAGGAAGGGAGGGGATGGCTACACCTTC. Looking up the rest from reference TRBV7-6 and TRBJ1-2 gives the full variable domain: GAGVSQSPRYKVTKRGQDVALRCDPISGHVSLYWYRQALGQGPEFLTYFNYEAQQDKSGLPNDRFSAERPEGSISTLTIQRTEQRDSAMYRCASSPSRKGGDGYTFGSGTRLTVV.

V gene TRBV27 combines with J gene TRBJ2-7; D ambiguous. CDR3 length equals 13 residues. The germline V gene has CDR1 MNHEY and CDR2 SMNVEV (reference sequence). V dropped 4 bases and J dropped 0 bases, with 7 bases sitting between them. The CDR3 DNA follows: TGTGCCAGCAGTTGGGCAGCCTCCTACGAGCAGTACTTC. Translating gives CASSWAASYEQYF.

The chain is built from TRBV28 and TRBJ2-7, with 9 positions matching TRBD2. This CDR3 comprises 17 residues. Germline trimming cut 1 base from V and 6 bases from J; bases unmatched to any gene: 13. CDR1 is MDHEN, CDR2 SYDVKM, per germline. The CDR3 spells CASSLYSSPRGGREQYF. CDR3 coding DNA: TGTGCCAGCAGTTTATATTCTAGCCCGCGGGGGGGCCGCGAGCAGTACTTC.

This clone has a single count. CDR3 loop: CASSNSGGAYEQYF. For the CDR3, the DNA is TGTGCCAGCAGCAACAGCGGGGGGGCGTACGAGCAGTACTTC. This chain links TRBV27 with TRBJ2-7; 10 nucleotides agree with TRBD2. Per germline, CDR1 MNHEY and CDR2 SMNVEV (reference sequence). The CDR3 is 14 amino acids. The J segment lost 4 bases and the V segment lost 6 bases, leaving 6 bases of the junction unmatched.

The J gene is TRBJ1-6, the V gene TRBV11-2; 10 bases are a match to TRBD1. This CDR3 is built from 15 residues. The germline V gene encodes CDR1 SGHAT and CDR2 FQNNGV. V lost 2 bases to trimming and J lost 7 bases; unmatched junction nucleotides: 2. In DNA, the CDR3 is TGTGCCAGCAGCTTAATGGGACAGGGGAATTCACCCCTCCACTTT. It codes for CASSLMGQGNSPLHF.

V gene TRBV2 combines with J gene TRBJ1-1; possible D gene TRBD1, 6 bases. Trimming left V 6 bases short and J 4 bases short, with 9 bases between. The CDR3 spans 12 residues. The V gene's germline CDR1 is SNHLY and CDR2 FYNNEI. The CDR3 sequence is CASSTGTTEAFF. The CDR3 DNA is TGTGCCAGCAGCACAGGGACCACTGAAGCTTTCTTT.

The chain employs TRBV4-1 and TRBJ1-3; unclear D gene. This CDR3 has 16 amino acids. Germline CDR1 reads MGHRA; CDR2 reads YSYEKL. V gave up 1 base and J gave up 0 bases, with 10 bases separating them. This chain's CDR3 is CASSQAYGVSGNTIYF. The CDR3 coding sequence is TGCGCCAGCAGCCAAGCGTACGGAGTCTCTGGAAACACCATATATTTT.